This section outlines one T cell receptor (beta chain) sequence together with its context. Germline V gene lookup returns CDR1 SGHRS and CDR2 YFSETQ. This CDR3 has 12 residues. V lost 4 bases and J lost 6; bases outside the gene matches: 3. The sample comes from a study of blood T cell repertoires in COVID-19. As for the study in general: The cDNA or gDNA used as material had been derived from T cells, B-cell-depleted T cells, or PBMCs.

Ages ranged from about 18 to 89 years, with residence in about 23 US areas. TCRdb's copy holds only in-frame clones and misses some; the assay was immunoSEQ multiplex PCR. The repertoire holds about 210,000 clones, with roughly 86% as singletons. The sequenced sample consisted of PBMCs or T cells enriched from blood (not recorded which). The rearrangement links TRBV5-1 to TRBJ1-1, with 7 bases lining up with TRBD1. This clonotype was sampled from a middle-aged man with acute COVID-19. Here the CDR3 DNA reads TGCGCCAGCAGCGTAGGGGGCCCTGAAGCTTTCTTT. Protein sequence: CASSVGGPEAFF.